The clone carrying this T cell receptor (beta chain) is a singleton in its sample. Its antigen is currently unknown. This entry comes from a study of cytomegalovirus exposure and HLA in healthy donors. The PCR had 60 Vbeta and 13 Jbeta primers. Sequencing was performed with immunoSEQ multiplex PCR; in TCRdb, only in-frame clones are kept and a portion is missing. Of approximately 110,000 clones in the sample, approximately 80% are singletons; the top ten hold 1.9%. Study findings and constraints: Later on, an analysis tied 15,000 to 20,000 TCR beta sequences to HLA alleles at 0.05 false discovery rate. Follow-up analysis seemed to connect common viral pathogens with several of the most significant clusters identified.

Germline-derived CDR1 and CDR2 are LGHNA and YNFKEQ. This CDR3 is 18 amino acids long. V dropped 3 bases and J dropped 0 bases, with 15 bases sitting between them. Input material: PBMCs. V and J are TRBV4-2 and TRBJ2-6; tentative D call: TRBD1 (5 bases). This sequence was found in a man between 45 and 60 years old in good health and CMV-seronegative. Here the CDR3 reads CASSHFQGLSSGANVLTF. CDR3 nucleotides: TGTGCCAGCAGCCATTTTCAGGGTCTAAGCTCTGGGGCCAACGTCCTGACTTTC.